This entry features one TCR beta chain sequence. The antigen is undetermined. The sample comes from a study of molecular identifiers for immune sequencing clone quantification. Study findings and constraints: The study found clones above 20 RNA copies held over 97% of effector molecules and under 1% in naive cells.

Germline V gives CDR1 LGHNA, CDR2 YSLEER. V gave up 0 bases and J gave up 9 bases; unmatched junction bases: 8. The CDR3 sequence is 15 residues long. Previously described methods and listed TCR primers were employed for the bulk TCR libraries. TCRdb reprocessed the PCR reads with MiXCR, giving one entry per CDR3 protein. The sample records roughly 320,000 distinct CDR3 sequences, 24% being singletons. Sorted inputs of roughly 20,000 to 1,000,000 cells, with 10%, 30% or 50% RNA, yielded naive CD8 libraries. The sample comprised naive CD8+ T cells from blood, with Jurkat cell RNA spiked in. Indicated subset: FACS-sorted CD8+CD4-CCR7+CD45RA+ naive T cells. This sequence was found in a human donor in good health. Some libraries in this study had Jurkat cell RNA spiked in. The gene calls are TRBV4-3 and TRBJ2-7; 10 nucleotides match TRBD2. In DNA form, the CDR3 reads TGCGCCAGCAGCCAAGAAGCTAGCGGGAGTATAGGGCAGTACTTC. Translated: CASSQEASGSIGQYF.